The rows below give T cell receptor beta chains drawn from one sample of a study of T cells in Graves' hyperthyroidism and ophthalmopathy. From the multiplex PCR reads, TCRdb called clonotypes with MiXCR, one entry per CDR3 protein. The sample yields roughly 580,000 distinct CDR3 sequences, about 45% seen once. Sequences were obtained from peripheral blood or thyroid tissue (not recorded which). These receptors were taken from a woman younger than 30 with Graves' hyperthyroidism. CDR3s include the opening cysteine and the closing phenylalanine or tryptophan. Fields, in order: J gene, D gene, clone size, V gene, CDR3 DNA, CDR3 protein. D genes are given only for firm matches. The size of a clone is reported for some rows only, either as once, few or many, or as a class for expanded clones.

J: TRBJ2-1
D: TRBD2
size: .
V: TRBV24-1
DNA: TGTGCCACCAGTGAGGGACTAGCGGGACATGCCCTAACTGGCAATGAGCAGTTCTTC
CDR3: CATSEGLAGHALTGNEQFF

J: TRBJ1-5
D: .
size: many
V: TRBV7-2
DNA: TGTGCCAGCAGTGTTCTGCCCGATAGCAATCAGCCCCAGCATTTT
CDR3: CASSVLPDSNQPQHF

J: TRBJ1-4
D: TRBD1
size: few
V: TRBV2
DNA: TGTGCCAGCAGGCGGGACAGGGATGATATTTTGAGCGAAAAACTGTTTTTT
CDR3: CASRRDRDDILSEKLFF

J: TRBJ2-2
D: .
size: .
V: TRBV5-1
DNA: TGCGCCAGCAGCTTGGGTCGGGACGGGGAGCTGTTTTTT
CDR3: CASSLGRDGELFF

J: TRBJ2-5
D: .
size: few
V: TRBV6-5
DNA: TGTGCCAGCAGTTTCGGGGCCTACCAAGAGACCCAGTACTTC
CDR3: CASSFGAYQETQYF

J: TRBJ1-1
D: .
size: .
V: TRBV5-4
DNA: TGTGCCAGCAGCCACCTCACAGGGAACACTGAAGCTTTCTTT
CDR3: CASSHLTGNTEAFF

J: TRBJ1-1
D: .
size: .
V: TRBV6-1
DNA: TGTGCCAGCAGTGAAGTTCCCGGGGGCACTGAAGCTTTCTTT
CDR3: CASSEVPGGTEAFF

J: TRBJ1-1
D: TRBD1
size: .
V: TRBV2
DNA: TGTGCCAGCAGTCCCCGGACAGGGGTTGACACTGAAGCTTTCTTT
CDR3: CASSPRTGVDTEAFF

J: TRBJ2-5
D: .
size: .
V: TRBV2
DNA: TGTGCCAGCAGTGAAAGGTACCCCCAGGAGACCCAGTACTTC
CDR3: CASSERYPQETQYF

J: TRBJ1-2
D: .
size: .
V: TRBV20-1
DNA: TGCAGTGCCAACCGGGACCCTGATGGCTACACCTTC
CDR3: CSANRDPDGYTF

J: TRBJ1-2
D: TRBD1
size: many
V: TRBV7-9
DNA: TGTGCCAGCAGCTTATCCGGACAGGATGGCTACACCTTC
CDR3: CASSLSGQDGYTF

J: TRBJ2-6
D: .
size: once
V: TRBV7-2
DNA: TGTGCCAGCAGCGTTGAATTCCCTTCTGGGGCCAACGTCCTGACTTTC
CDR3: CASSVEFPSGANVLTF

J: TRBJ1-2
D: .
size: .
V: TRBV25-1
DNA: TGTGCTAGCAGGGGAAGCGATGGCTACACCTTC
CDR3: CASRGSDGYTF

J: TRBJ2-7
D: .
size: once
V: TRBV20-1
DNA: TGCAGTGCTTTTACTAGTAACGAGCAGTACTTC
CDR3: CSAFTSNEQYF

J: TRBJ1-1
D: .
size: .
V: TRBV9
DNA: TGTGCCAGCAGCGTAGGAGAGAGAGTGAACACTGAAGCTTTCTTT
CDR3: CASSVGERVNTEAFF

J: TRBJ1-2
D: .
size: many
V: TRBV7-9
DNA: TGTGCCAGCAGCTTAGATGGTGGCTACACCTTC
CDR3: CASSLDGGYTF

J: TRBJ2-2
D: .
size: .
V: TRBV12-3/TRBV12-4
DNA: TGTGCCAGCAACCTGGGGCTTGGGAACACCGGGGAGCTGTTTTTT
CDR3: CASNLGLGNTGELFF

J: TRBJ1-4
D: .
size: .
V: TRBV25-1
DNA: TGTGCCAGCAGTTGGGCAGGGGTACGGCGGAATGAAAAACTGTTTTTT
CDR3: CASSWAGVRRNEKLFF

J: TRBJ1-1
D: .
size: many
V: TRBV2
DNA: TGTGCCAGCAGTTACCGGGACACTGAAGCTTTCTTT
CDR3: CASSYRDTEAFF

J: TRBJ2-7
D: TRBD2
size: once
V: TRBV11-2
DNA: TGTGCCAGCAGCCAAGAGCACAGCATGGGACTAGCGGTCTCCTACGAGCAGTACTTC
CDR3: CASSQEHSMGLAVSYEQYF

J: TRBJ1-1
D: TRBD1
size: few
V: TRBV7-2
DNA: TGTGCCAGCAGCTGGGACAGACTCATGAACACTGAAGCTTTCTTT
CDR3: CASSWDRLMNTEAFF

J: TRBJ2-7
D: .
size: few
V: TRBV11-1
DNA: TGCGCCAGCAGCCAAGAGACTACCTACGAGCAGTACTTC
CDR3: CASSQETTYEQYF

J: TRBJ2-7
D: TRBD1
size: .
V: TRBV24-1
DNA: TGTGCCAGCAGTTTATTTGGACAGGGTAAAATCTACGAGCAGTACTTC
CDR3: CASSLFGQGKIYEQYF

J: TRBJ2-3
D: .
size: .
V: TRBV19
DNA: TGTGCCAGTAGTATGACCACAGATACGCAGTATTTT
CDR3: CASSMTTDTQYF

J: TRBJ1-2
D: .
size: few
V: TRBV7-8
DNA: TGTGCCAGCAGCATTGAGGGGCGGGGGCGTGGCTACACCTTC
CDR3: CASSIEGRGRGYTF

J: TRBJ1-2
D: .
size: .
V: TRBV4-3
DNA: TGCGCCAGCGGCCAGACAGGTTTAGTAGGCTACACCTTC
CDR3: CASGQTGLVGYTF

J: TRBJ1-1
D: .
size: .
V: TRBV7-3
DNA: TGTGCCAGCAGTTTAAACAGGGATACTACTCATGAAGCTTTCTTT
CDR3: CASSLNRDTTHEAFF

J: TRBJ2-1
D: .
size: .
V: TRBV29-1
DNA: TGCAGCGTTGGTCACAATGAGCAGTTCTTC
CDR3: CSVGHNEQFF

J: TRBJ2-7
D: TRBD2
size: many
V: TRBV5-8
DNA: TGTGCCAGCAGCTTGTTAGCGGGAGGGCATGAGCAGTACTTC
CDR3: CASSLLAGGHEQYF

J: TRBJ1-2
D: .
size: .
V: TRBV2
DNA: TGTGCCAGCAGTGCAGCAGGGACCTATGGCTACACCTTC
CDR3: CASSAAGTYGYTF

J: TRBJ2-7
D: TRBD1
size: many
V: TRBV7-9
DNA: TGTGCCAGCAGCTCGAAGGACAGGGTTGGCGAGCAGTACTTC
CDR3: CASSSKDRVGEQYF

J: TRBJ1-2
D: TRBD1
size: many
V: TRBV15
DNA: TGTGCCACCAGCAAAAGGACAGGGGCTCCTACCCGCTATGGCTACACCTTC
CDR3: CATSKRTGAPTRYGYTF

J: TRBJ2-7
D: .
size: .
V: TRBV20-1
DNA: TGCAGTGCTAGAGTGGGTTTCTACGAGCAGTACTTC
CDR3: CSARVGFYEQYF

J: TRBJ1-5
D: .
size: many
V: TRBV24-1
DNA: TGTGCCACCAGTGATCTGGACAGTTCAGGGCCCCAGCATTTT
CDR3: CATSDLDSSGPQHF

J: TRBJ2-5
D: .
size: many
V: TRBV7-2
DNA: TGTGCCAGCAGTCACTGGGTAGCGGCACTGCAAGAGACCCAGTACTTC
CDR3: CASSHWVAALQETQYF

J: TRBJ2-7
D: TRBD1
size: many
V: TRBV29-1
DNA: TGCAGCGTTGAGAGAGTGGACAGGCAAAACGAGCAGTACTTC
CDR3: CSVERVDRQNEQYF

J: TRBJ2-2
D: .
size: .
V: TRBV2
DNA: TGTGCCGGCCGGGACACCGGGGAGCTGTTTTTT
CDR3: CAGRDTGELFF

J: TRBJ1-6
D: TRBD1
size: few
V: TRBV7-2
DNA: TGTGCCAGCAGCCAAGCACAGGGGGACTCACCCCTCCACTTT
CDR3: CASSQAQGDSPLHF